The 10 T cell receptor beta chains below were found in one sample sequenced in a study of cytomegalovirus exposure and HLA in healthy donors. Use of 60 Vbeta and 13 Jbeta primers characterized the PCR. The repertoire was sequenced with immunoSEQ multiplex PCR; TCRdb's copy has only in-frame clones and lacks some. In the table there are about 170,000 clones, about 82% of which are singletons. The sample taken for sequencing was PBMCs. These receptors all come from a male donor in good health and CMV-seronegative.

The V call is TRBV2, the J call TRBJ2-7; 9 nucleotides agree with TRBD1. This CDR3 has 15 amino acids. Per germline, CDR1 SNHLY and CDR2 FYNNEI. V lost 6 bases and J lost 6; bases outside the gene matches: 12. CDR3 coding DNA: TGTGCCAGCAGCCCCGAAGGGACAGGGTTGGCCGAGCAGTACTTC. Amino acid sequence: CASSPEGTGLAEQYF.

The chain recombines TRBV4-2 with TRBJ2-1, with 9 bases aligning to TRBD1. V lost 2 bases to trimming and J lost 5 bases; unmatched junction nucleotides: 7. Germline CDR1 LGHNA, CDR2 YNFKEQ. The CDR3 is made up of 16 amino acids. In DNA form, the CDR3 reads TGTGCCAGCAGCCAAAGGACCGGGACAGGGCACAATGAGCAGTTCTTC. Translated, it gives CASSQRTGTGHNEQFF.

This clone was counted a few times. This rearrangement joins TRBV19 to TRBJ1-4; D remains ambiguous. V gave up 6 bases and J gave up 6 bases, with 11 bases separating them. This CDR3 has 13 residues. Per germline, CDR1 LNHDA and CDR2 SQIVND (reference sequence). The DNA for the CDR3 is TGTGCCAGTAGAGGTCTGGGAGATGAAAAACTGTTTTTT. Translating it yields CASRGLGDEKLFF. The whole variable domain, filled in from reference TRBV19 and TRBJ1-4, reads DGGITQSPKYLFRKEGQNVTLSCEQNLNHDAMYWYRQDPGQGLRLIYYSQIVNDFQKGDIAEGYSVSREKKESFPLTVTSAQKNPTAFYLCASRGLGDEKLFFGSGTQLSVL.

J is TRBJ2-3 and V is TRBV7-2; D is possibly TRBD2 (6 bases). Germline V gene lookup returns CDR1 SGHTA and CDR2 FQGNSA. CDR3 length equals 14 residues. V shed 3 bases and J shed 7 bases, with 14 bases lying between them. The CDR3 DNA is TGTGCCAGCAGCTTGGGGCGGGGTGGGAATACGCAGTATTTT. It yields the protein CASSLGRGGNTQYF.

With regard to this clone: The junction does not match germline at one end; this may be a read error. The V and J genes are TRBV7-7 and TRBJ2-1, with 10 bases fitting TRBD2. Germline V gene lookup returns CDR1 SSHAT and CDR2 FNYEAQ (reference sequence). The CDR3 covers 16 residues. The CDR3 DNA is TGTGCTAGCAGCTTAGGGGGACTAGCGCAAGACAATGAGCAGTTCTTC. Protein sequence: CASSLGGLAQDNEQFF. The full variable domain, completed using reference TRBV7-7 and TRBJ2-1, is GAGVSQSPRYKVTKRGQDVTLRCDPISSHATLYWYQQALGQGPEFLTYFNYEAQPDKSGLPSDRFSAERPEGSISTLTIQRTEQRDSAMYRCASSLGGLAQDNEQFFGPGTRLTVL.

The V and J genes are TRBV18 and TRBJ2-7; possible D gene TRBD2, 5 bases. Trimming shortened V by 3 bases and J by 3 bases, and 12 bases separated the two germline ends. The CDR3 spans 14 residues. Germline loops: CDR1 KGHSH, CDR2 LQKENI. CDR3 loop: CASSPTGVGYEQYF. The CDR3 DNA follows: TGTGCCAGCTCACCGACCGGGGTGGGCTACGAGCAGTACTTC.

The DNA for the CDR3 is TGTGCCAGCAGCTTAGGCCCCAGGACAGGCACAGATACGCAGTATTTT. This sequence encodes CASSLGPRTGTDTQYF. The chain is built from TRBV13 and TRBJ2-3; D is perhaps TRBD1 (6 bases). The CDR3 runs to 16 residues. The V end was cut by 0 bases, the J end by 1 base, with 11 bases between. Germline loops: CDR1 PRHDT, CDR2 FYEKMQ (reference sequence). Full variable domain (rest looked up from reference TRBV13 and TRBJ2-3): AAGVIQSPRHLIKEKRETATLKCYPIPRHDTVYWYQQGPGQDPQFLISFYEKMQSDKGSIPDRFSAQQFSDYHSELNMSSLELGDSALYFCASSLGPRTGTDTQYFGPGTRLTVL.

V usage is TRBV5-4 and J usage is TRBJ2-3; no clear D. This CDR3 is built from 12 residues. Germline V gene sequence: CDR1 SGHNT, CDR2 YYREEE (reference sequence). V shed 3 bases and J shed 2 bases, with 4 bases lying between them. The CDR3 protein is CASSYNTDTQYF. For the CDR3, the DNA is TGTGCCAGCAGCTACAACACAGATACGCAGTATTTT.

About this clone itself: An end of the junction differs from the germline gene, which may be a read error. The chain couples TRBV7-3 to TRBJ2-3; 12 bases agree with TRBD2. The germline gives CDR1 SGHTA, CDR2 FQGTGA. The CDR3 runs 17 residues. DNA of the CDR3: TGTGCCAGCAGCCCGATACCTAGCGGGGGGGCCCGGTTTGCAATGAATTTT. This translates into CASSPIPSGGARFAMNF.

This rearrangement joins TRBV27 to TRBJ2-1; 9 bases match TRBD2. The CDR3 contains 14 residues. Looked up from germline, CDR1 is MNHEY and CDR2 is SMNVEV (reference sequence). V dropped 6 bases and J dropped 8; count of bases not matched to a gene: 8. CDR3 bases: TGTGCCAGCAGCCTCTGGGGCGGGGGGGATGAGCAGTTCTTC. Translating it yields CASSLWGGGDEQFF.